These 5 T cell receptor beta chains share one sample of origin, sequenced in a study of cytomegalovirus exposure and HLA in healthy donors (dated by TCRdb to the late 2010s). Receptors were amplified or captured by the immunoSEQ multiplex PCR assay. For the multiplex PCR, a mixture combining 60 forward primers for TCR Vbeta segments and 13 reverse primers for TCR Jbeta segments was used. TCRdb retrieved this table from immuneACCESS and kept in-frame rearrangements only. Not all clones are present; in checked studies, unresolved V genes account for under half, and no reason is known for the remainder. Here the sample has about 130,000 clones; 76% occur a single time. The ten largest account for over 3% of the sample. The sample was PBMCs. These TCRs come from a man in his forties in good health and CMV-seronegative.

The J gene is TRBJ2-5, the V gene TRBV11-1, with 8 bases matching TRBD2. Per the germline V gene, CDR1 is SGHAT and CDR2 is FQDESV (reference sequence). The ends lost 5 bases at V and 5 bases at J; junction bases unmatched: 13. The CDR3 contains 16 residues. For the CDR3, the DNA is TGTGCCAGCAGCCCCGCTGCCGGGACTAGTGGGGAGACCCAGTACTTC. It specifies CASSPAAGTSGETQYF.

V and J are TRBV29-1 and TRBJ1-2; D is uncertain. Germline V lookup: CDR1 SQVTM, CDR2 ANQGSEA. Deletions cut 2 bases from V and 7 bases from J, with 11 bases between. This CDR3 spans 12 amino acids. The CDR3 loop is CSVESSSGGYTF. CDR3 sequence (DNA): TGCAGCGTTGAATCTAGCAGCGGTGGCTACACCTTC.

The chain employs TRBV4-2 and TRBJ2-3; 12 bases are shared with TRBD2. Germline V lookup: CDR1 LGHNA, CDR2 YNFKEQ. The CDR3 sequence is 20 residues long. With V trimmed by 4 bases and J by 3 bases, 17 bases remained unmatched. CDR3 in amino acids: CASSLRPLAGGPMGTDTQYF. DNA for the CDR3: TGTGCCAGCAGCCTCAGACCCCTAGCGGGAGGGCCGATGGGGACAGATACGCAGTATTTT.

The gene calls are TRBV4-3 and TRBJ1-1; 9 positions agree with TRBD1. Germline CDR1 and CDR2: LGHNA and YSLEER. V trimming: 1 base; J trimming: 6 bases; junction bases outside the gene matches: 9. This CDR3 contains 16 residues. In DNA form, the CDR3 reads TGCGCCAGCAGCCAAGGGGAATGGGGACAGGGTTCTGAAGCTTTCTTT. Residues: CASSQGEWGQGSEAFF.

The sample holds one count of this clone. This chain links TRBV7-2 with TRBJ2-2; D gene ambiguous. Germline V gene sequence: CDR1 SGHTA, CDR2 FQGNSA. This CDR3 comprises 15 residues. Trimming pared 7 bases from V and 4 bases from J, leaving 16 bases between. The DNA for the CDR3 is TGTGCCAGCAACATTGTAACAACGGGCACCGGGGAGCTGTTTTTT. Amino acids: CASNIVTTGTGELFF.